One sample yielded the 19 T cell receptor beta chains listed below, sequenced in a study of beta chain features in type 1 diabetes. The sequenced template was cDNA made from the entire isolated RNA. TCRdb's copy holds only in-frame clones and misses some; the assay was immunoSEQ multiplex PCR. Here the sample spans around 340,000 clones, roughly 8.8% being singletons. Findings and caveats of the study: Shorter TCRB CDR3s, moderately but significantly so, marked every one of the four CD4+ subsets in Type 1 diabetes patients.

Antigens for these TCRs are unknown. Specimen: central memory CD4+ T cells from blood. These receptors were collected from a man aged 25 to 40 with type 1 diabetes.

This clone was picked up a small number of times. The chain joins TRBV10-1 to TRBJ1-1; TRBD1 is a possible D gene (5 bases). The V end was cut by 1 base, the J end by 10 bases, with 13 bases between. Germline loops: CDR1 WNHNN, CDR2 SYGVQD (reference sequence). This CDR3 has 13 residues. CDR3 nucleotide sequence: TGCGCCAGCAGTGAGTTTGGGGCCCGGGCAGCTTTCTTT. Translated, it gives CASSEFGARAAFF.

This clone was counted ten times or more. Other nucleotide sequences in the sample specify the same CDR3. CDR3 nucleotides: TGCAGCGTTGGCACAGATACGCAGTATTTT. Translated: CSVGTDTQYF. V is TRBV29-1 and J is TRBJ2-3; D not certain. The V and J ends lost 4 bases and 1 base respectively, with 0 bases between them. Germline loops: CDR1 SQVTM, CDR2 ANQGSEA. The CDR3 contains 10 residues.

In this sample, this clone turned up a few times. V gene TRBV6-5 combines with J gene TRBJ2-1; TRBD2 aligns across 13 bases. CDR1 is MNHEY, CDR2 SVGAGI, per germline. The J segment lost 8 bases and the V segment lost 5 bases, leaving 6 bases of the junction unmatched. This CDR3 has 15 amino acids. The CDR3 is CASSPRLAGGYEQFF. The CDR3 DNA follows: TGTGCCAGCAGTCCGAGACTAGCGGGGGGCTATGAGCAGTTCTTC.

This clone appeared many times. The chain links TRBV10-3 to TRBJ1-1; 8 nucleotides match TRBD1. Germline V CDR1 and CDR2: ENHRY, SYGVKD. This CDR3 has 16 amino acids. Trimming removed 6 bases from V and 2 bases from J; junction bases left unmatched: 11. The CDR3 nucleotides read TGTGCCATCAGAGACCATCCGGACAGGGCTAACACTGAAGCTTTCTTT. Residues: CAIRDHPDRANTEAFF.

The rearrangement joins TRBV30 to TRBJ1-3; no definite D call. CDR1 GTSNPN and CDR2 SVGIG come from the germline V gene (reference sequence). This CDR3 region has 15 residues. Deletions cut 2 bases from V and 0 bases from J, with 11 bases between. CDR3 sequence (DNA): TGTGCCTGGAGTTTGTGGTCTGACTCTGGAAACACCATATATTTT. It codes for CAWSLWSDSGNTIYF.

In its sample, this clone was seen a few times. The rearrangement uses TRBV5-1 and TRBJ1-5; D possibly corresponds to TRBD1 (5 bases). Germline V gene lookup returns CDR1 SGHRS and CDR2 YFSETQ. The CDR3 covers 15 residues. The germline V and J ends were trimmed by 0 bases and 5 bases, with 12 bases remaining between them. For the CDR3, the DNA is TGCGCCAGCAGCTTGGGTCGAGGGGACGATCAGCCCCAGCATTTT. This encodes CASSLGRGDDQPQHF.

V and J are TRBV5-6 and TRBJ2-7; 9 bases are shared with TRBD2. Germline V gene lookup returns CDR1 SGHDT and CDR2 YYEEEE. V was clipped by 2 bases and J by 2 bases; unmatched bases: 5. This CDR3 has 15 residues. CDR3 amino acids: CASSLSSSGAYEQYF. The DNA for the CDR3 is TGTGCCAGCAGCTTAAGTTCTAGCGGGGCCTACGAGCAGTACTTC.

This rearrangement joins TRBV2 to TRBJ2-5, with 7 nucleotides matching TRBD1. Per the germline V gene, CDR1 is SNHLY and CDR2 is FYNNEI. This CDR3 has 13 residues. With 4 bases clipped from V and 6 bases from J, the junction kept 5 bases outside the gene matches. CDR3 sequence (DNA): TGTGCCAGCAGTGTCCTACAGGGGAAGACCCAGTACTTC. Protein sequence: CASSVLQGKTQYF.

There are a few counts of this clone. CDR3 loop: CASSRGQGHSYEQYF. In DNA, the CDR3 is TGTGCCAGCAGTCGGGGACAGGGGCACTCCTACGAGCAGTACTTC. The gene calls are TRBV28 and TRBJ2-7, with 10 bases aligning to TRBD1. CDR3 length equals 15 residues. Trimming removed 5 bases from V and 0 bases from J; junction bases left unmatched: 4. Germline-derived CDR1 and CDR2 are MDHEN and SYDVKM.

The chain joins TRBV6-6 to TRBJ2-1; the D is unclear. CDR3 length equals 12 residues. Germline-derived CDR1 and CDR2 are MNHNY and SVGAGI (reference sequence). The germline V and J ends were trimmed by 7 bases and 5 bases, with 9 bases remaining between them. CDR3 sequence reads: CASTYRDNEQFF. CDR3 bases: TGTGCCAGCACCTACCGGGACAATGAGCAGTTCTTC.

This sequence joins TRBV5-1 and TRBJ1-2; 8 bases fit TRBD1. Germline V lookup: CDR1 SGHRS, CDR2 YFSETQ. The CDR3 runs 14 residues. Germline trimming cut 0 bases from V and 10 bases from J; bases unmatched to any gene: 8. This CDR3 reads CASSLDSGQAVYTF. CDR3 in DNA: TGCGCCAGCAGCTTGGATTCGGGACAGGCGGTCTACACCTTC.

The sample holds many counts of this clone. The rearrangement links TRBV7-9 to TRBJ2-5; D remains unclear. Germline V CDR1 and CDR2: SEHNR, FQNEAQ (reference sequence). The CDR3 is made up of 15 amino acids. Trimming took 0 bases from V and 2 from J, leaving 10 bases between them. CDR3 protein: CASSLARAVQETQYF. The DNA for the CDR3 is TGTGCCAGCAGCTTAGCCCGGGCCGTTCAAGAGACCCAGTACTTC.

This clone was detected many times. This specimen includes other DNA sequences encoding the same CDR3. V usage is TRBV7-9 and J usage is TRBJ2-7, with D uncertain. Looked up from germline, CDR1 is SEHNR and CDR2 is FQNEAQ (reference sequence). Trimming cost V 6 bases and J 3 bases, with 3 bases left between them. This CDR3 comprises 10 residues. In DNA, the CDR3 is TGTGCCAGCAGTGGCTACGAGCAGTACTTC. This translates into CASSGYEQYF.

This clone was seen more than once but under ten times. The sample contains more than one DNA sequence encoding this CDR3. V gene TRBV20-1 combines with J gene TRBJ2-1; D call uncertain. Trimming left V 3 bases short and J 0 bases short, with 0 bases between. The germline gives CDR1 DFQATT, CDR2 SNEGSKA (reference sequence). This CDR3 is built from 11 residues. CDR3 protein: CSASSYNEQFF. For the CDR3, the DNA is TGCAGTGCTAGCTCCTACAATGAGCAGTTCTTC.

This clone has a handful of counts. The rearrangement joins TRBV19 to TRBJ1-2; tentative D call: TRBD1 (5 bases). V was clipped by 1 base and J by 2 bases, with 11 bases between them. The CDR3 spans 15 residues. Germline V gene data show CDR1 as LNHDA and CDR2 as SQIVND (reference sequence). This chain's CDR3 is CASSIGGVANYGYTF. The CDR3 DNA is TGTGCCAGTAGTATAGGAGGGGTGGCGAACTATGGCTACACCTTC.

This clone was counted ten times or more. Here the CDR3 DNA reads TGTGCCAGCAGTCCGATCCTAGATAGCAATCAGCCCCAGCATTTT. It codes for CASSPILDSNQPQHF. The rearrangement joins TRBV28 to TRBJ1-5; D gene ambiguous. The germline CDR1 and CDR2 sequences are MDHEN and SYDVKM. The CDR3 runs to 15 residues. The V and J ends lost 5 bases and 0 bases respectively, with 11 bases between them.

This clone was detected only a few times. The chain recombines TRBV4-3 with TRBJ2-3; the D gene could be TRBD1 or TRBD2 (5 bases each). The CDR3 length is 13 residues. The germline V and J ends were trimmed by 4 bases and 6 bases, with 11 bases remaining between them. Looked up from germline, CDR1 is LGHNA and CDR2 is YSLEER. DNA of the CDR3: TGCGCCAGCAGCCCTTCCGGGGCGGATACGCAGTATTTT. Translated, it gives CASSPSGADTQYF.

The CDR3: CASSLEGGPGDTQYF. Written as DNA, the CDR3 is TGTGCCAGCAGCTTAGAGGGCGGGCCGGGGGATACGCAGTATTTT. The V gene is TRBV11-3, the J gene TRBJ2-3; possibly TRBD2 for D (5 bases). V gave up 0 bases and J gave up 6 bases, with 13 bases separating them. Germline CDR1 reads SGHNT; CDR2 reads YENEEA. The CDR3 has 15 amino acids.

This clone was detected only a few times. The rearrangement links TRBV15 to TRBJ1-5; D uncertain. Trimming shortened V by 0 bases and J by 0 bases, and 12 bases separated the two germline ends. The CDR3 sequence is 17 residues long. Germline V gene data show CDR1 as LNHNV and CDR2 as YYDKDF (reference sequence). CDR3 loop: CATSRDLVAGSNQPQHF. For the CDR3, the DNA is TGTGCCACCAGCAGAGATCTCGTAGCGGGTAGCAATCAGCCCCAGCATTTT.